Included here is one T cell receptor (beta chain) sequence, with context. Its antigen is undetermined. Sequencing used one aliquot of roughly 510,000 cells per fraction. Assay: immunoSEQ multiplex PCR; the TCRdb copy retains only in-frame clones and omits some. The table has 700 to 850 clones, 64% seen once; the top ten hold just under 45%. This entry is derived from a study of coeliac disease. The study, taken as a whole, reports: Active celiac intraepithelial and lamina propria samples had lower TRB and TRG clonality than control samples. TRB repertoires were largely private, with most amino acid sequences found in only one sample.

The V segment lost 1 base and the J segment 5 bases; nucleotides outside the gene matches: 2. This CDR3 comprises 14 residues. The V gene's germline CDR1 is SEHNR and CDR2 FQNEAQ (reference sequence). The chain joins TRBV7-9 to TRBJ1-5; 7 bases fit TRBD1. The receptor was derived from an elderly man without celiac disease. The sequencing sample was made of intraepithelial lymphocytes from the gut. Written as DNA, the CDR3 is TGTGCCAGCAGCTTAGGGCAGGGGGATCAGCCCCAGCATTTT. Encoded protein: CASSLGQGDQPQHF. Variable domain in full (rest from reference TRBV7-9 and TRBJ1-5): DTGVSQNPRHKITKRGQNVTFRCDPISEHNRLYWYRQTLGQGPEFLTYFQNEAQLEKSRLLSDRFSAERPKGSFSTLEIQRTEQGDSAMYLCASSLGQGDQPQHFGDGTRLSIL.